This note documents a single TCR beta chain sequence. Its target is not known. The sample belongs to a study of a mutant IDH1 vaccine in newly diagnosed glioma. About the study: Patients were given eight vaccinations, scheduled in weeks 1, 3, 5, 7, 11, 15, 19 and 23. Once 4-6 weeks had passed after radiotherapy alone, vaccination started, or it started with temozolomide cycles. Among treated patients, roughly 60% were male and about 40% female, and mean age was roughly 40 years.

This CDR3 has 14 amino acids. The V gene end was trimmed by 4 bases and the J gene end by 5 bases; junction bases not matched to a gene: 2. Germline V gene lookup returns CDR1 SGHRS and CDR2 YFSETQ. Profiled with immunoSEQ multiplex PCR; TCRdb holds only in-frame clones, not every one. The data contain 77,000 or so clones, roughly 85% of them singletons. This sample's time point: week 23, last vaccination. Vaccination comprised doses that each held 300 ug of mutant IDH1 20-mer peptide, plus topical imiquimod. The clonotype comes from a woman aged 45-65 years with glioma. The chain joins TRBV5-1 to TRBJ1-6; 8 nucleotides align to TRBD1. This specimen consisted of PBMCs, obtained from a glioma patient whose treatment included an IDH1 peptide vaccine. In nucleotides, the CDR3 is TGCGCCAGCAGCGTACAGGGGGATAATTCACCCCTCCACTTT. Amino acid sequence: CASSVQGDNSPLHF.